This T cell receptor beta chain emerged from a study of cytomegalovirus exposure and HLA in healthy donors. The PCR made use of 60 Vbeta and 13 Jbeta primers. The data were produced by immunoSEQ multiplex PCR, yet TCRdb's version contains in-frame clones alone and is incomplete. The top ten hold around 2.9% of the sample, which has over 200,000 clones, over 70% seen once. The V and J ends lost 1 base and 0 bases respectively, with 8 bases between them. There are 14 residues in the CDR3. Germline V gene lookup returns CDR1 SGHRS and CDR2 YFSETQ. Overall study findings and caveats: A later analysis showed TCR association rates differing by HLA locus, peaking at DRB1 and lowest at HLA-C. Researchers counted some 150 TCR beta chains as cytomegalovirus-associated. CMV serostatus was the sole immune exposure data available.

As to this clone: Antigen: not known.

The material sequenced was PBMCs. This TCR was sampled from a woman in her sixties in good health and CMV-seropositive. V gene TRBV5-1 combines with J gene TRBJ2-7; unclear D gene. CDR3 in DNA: TGCGCCAGCAGCTTGCTACCAAGCTCCTACGAGCAGTACTTC. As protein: CASSLLPSSYEQYF.